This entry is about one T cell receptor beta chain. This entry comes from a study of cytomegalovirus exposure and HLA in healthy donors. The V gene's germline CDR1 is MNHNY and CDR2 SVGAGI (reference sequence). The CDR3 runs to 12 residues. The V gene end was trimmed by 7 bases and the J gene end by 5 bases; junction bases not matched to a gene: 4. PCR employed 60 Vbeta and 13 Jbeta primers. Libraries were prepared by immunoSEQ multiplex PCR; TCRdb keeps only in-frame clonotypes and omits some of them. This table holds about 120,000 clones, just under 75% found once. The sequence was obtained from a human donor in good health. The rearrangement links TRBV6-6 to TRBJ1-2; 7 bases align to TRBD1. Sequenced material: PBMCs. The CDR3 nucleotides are TGTGCCAGCATCACGACAGGGTATGGCTACACCTTC. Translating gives CASITTGYGYTF.